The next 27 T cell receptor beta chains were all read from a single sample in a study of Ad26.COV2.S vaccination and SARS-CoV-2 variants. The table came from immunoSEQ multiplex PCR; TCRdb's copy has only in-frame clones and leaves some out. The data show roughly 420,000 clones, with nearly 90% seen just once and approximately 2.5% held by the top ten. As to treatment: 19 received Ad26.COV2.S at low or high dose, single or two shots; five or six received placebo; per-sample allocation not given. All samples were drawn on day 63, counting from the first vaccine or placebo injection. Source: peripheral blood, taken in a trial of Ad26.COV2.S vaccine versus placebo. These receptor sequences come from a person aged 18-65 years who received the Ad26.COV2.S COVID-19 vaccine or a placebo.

CDR3 bases: TGTGCCAGCAGCAGACAGACTAGCAATCAGCCCCAGCATTTT. Translation gives CASSRQTSNQPQHF. The chain uses TRBV2 and TRBJ1-5, with a weak D call TRBD1 (5 bases). With 6 bases removed from V and 0 bases from J, the gap between germline ends came to 9 bases. Germline assignment: CDR1 SNHLY and CDR2 FYNNEI. The CDR3 consists of 14 residues.

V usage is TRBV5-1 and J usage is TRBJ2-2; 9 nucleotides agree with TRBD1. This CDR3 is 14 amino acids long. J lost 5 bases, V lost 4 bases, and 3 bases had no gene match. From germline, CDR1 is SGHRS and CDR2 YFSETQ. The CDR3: CASSPGQGTGELFF. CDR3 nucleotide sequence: TGCGCCAGCAGCCCCGGACAGGGGACCGGGGAGCTGTTTTTT.

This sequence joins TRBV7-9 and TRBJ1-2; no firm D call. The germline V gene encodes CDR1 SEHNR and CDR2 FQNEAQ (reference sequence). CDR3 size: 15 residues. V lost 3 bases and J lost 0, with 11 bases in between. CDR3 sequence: CASSLYLGTNYGYTF. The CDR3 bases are TGTGCCAGCAGCTTGTATCTCGGGACTAACTATGGCTACACCTTC.

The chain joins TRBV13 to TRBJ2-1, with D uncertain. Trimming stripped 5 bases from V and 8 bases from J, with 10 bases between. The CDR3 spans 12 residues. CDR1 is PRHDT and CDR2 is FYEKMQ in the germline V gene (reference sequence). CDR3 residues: CASSRRPYEQFF. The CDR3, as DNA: TGTGCCAGCAGCAGAAGACCCTATGAGCAGTTCTTC.

The CDR3 DNA follows: TGTGCCAGCAGTGCGGCAGGGAATTCACCCCTCCACTTT. Its protein product is CASSAAGNSPLHF. The chain has TRBV6-4 and TRBJ1-6, with D perhaps matching TRBD1 (5 bases). The V and J ends lost 4 bases and 7 bases respectively, with 8 bases between them. This CDR3 is 13 amino acids long. Germline CDR1 and CDR2: MRHNA and SNTAGT.

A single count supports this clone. CDR3 residues: CASSLESSDRTF. The CDR3 nucleotides are TGTGCCAGCAGCTTAGAAAGCTCTGATAGGACCTTC. This rearrangement joins TRBV11-2 to TRBJ1-2; no definite D call. The CDR3 runs to 12 residues. Per germline, CDR1 SGHAT and CDR2 FQNNGV. V lost 0 bases to trimming and J lost 14 bases, with 13 bases between them.

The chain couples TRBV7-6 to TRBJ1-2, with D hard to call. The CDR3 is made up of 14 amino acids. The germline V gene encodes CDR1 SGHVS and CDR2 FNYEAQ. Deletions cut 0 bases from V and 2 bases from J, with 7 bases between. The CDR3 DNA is TGTGCCAGCAGCTTAGCTGGTTTCAACTATGGCTACACCTTC. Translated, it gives CASSLAGFNYGYTF.

The CDR3 nucleotides are TGCGCCAGCAGTGAGGCCGCGCGGGAGATCTACAATGAGCAGTTCTTC. Its protein is CASSEAAREIYNEQFF. The chain recombines TRBV10-1 with TRBJ2-1, with TRBD2 identical over 7 bases. The CDR3 is 16 amino acids. Unmatched junction bases numbered 7, after V lost 2 bases and J lost 3 bases. Looked up from germline, CDR1 is WNHNN and CDR2 is SYGVQD (reference sequence).

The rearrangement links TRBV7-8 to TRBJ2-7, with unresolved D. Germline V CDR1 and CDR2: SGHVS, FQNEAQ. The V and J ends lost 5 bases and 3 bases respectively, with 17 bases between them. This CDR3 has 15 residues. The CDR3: CASSLRPGIIYEQYV. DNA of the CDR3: TGTGCCAGCAGCCTCCGGCCCGGAATTATCTACGAGCAGTACGTC.

CDR3 sequence reads: CASSPTGNSNQPQHF. DNA of the CDR3: TGTGCCAGCAGCCCCACAGGAAACAGCAATCAGCCCCAGCATTTT. The genes are TRBV6-4 and TRBJ1-5; possibly TRBD1 for D (5 bases). There are 15 residues in the CDR3. V lost 6 bases and J lost 1, with 13 bases in between. The germline CDR1 and CDR2 sequences are MRHNA and SNTAGT.

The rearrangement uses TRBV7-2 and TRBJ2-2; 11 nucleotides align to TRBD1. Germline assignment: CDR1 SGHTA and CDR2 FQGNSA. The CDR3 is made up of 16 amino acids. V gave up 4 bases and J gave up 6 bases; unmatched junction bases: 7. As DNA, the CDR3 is TGTGCCAGCAGCTACTCCCCGGGACAGGGGGCCGGGGAGCTGTTTTTT. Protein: CASSYSPGQGAGELFF.

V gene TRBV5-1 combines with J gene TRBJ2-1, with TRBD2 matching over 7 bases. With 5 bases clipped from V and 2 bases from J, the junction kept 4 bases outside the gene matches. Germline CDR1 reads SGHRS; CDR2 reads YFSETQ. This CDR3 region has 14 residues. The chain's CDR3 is CASSPTSPYNEQFF. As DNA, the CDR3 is TGCGCCAGCAGTCCGACTAGCCCCTACAATGAGCAGTTCTTC.

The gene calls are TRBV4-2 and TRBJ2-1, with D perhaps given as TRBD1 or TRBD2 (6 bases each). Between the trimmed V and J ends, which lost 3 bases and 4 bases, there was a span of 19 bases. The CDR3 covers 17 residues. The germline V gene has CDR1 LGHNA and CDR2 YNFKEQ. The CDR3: CASSHLEGGAMYNEQFF. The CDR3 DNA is TGTGCCAGCAGCCATCTGGAGGGGGGCGCTATGTACAATGAGCAGTTCTTC.

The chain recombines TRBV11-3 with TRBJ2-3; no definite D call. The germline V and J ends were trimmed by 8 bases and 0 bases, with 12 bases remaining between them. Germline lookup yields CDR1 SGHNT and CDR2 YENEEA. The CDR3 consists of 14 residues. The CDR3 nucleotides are TGTGCCAGCGGGTCAGGTCCAAGCACAGATACGCAGTATTTT. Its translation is CASGSGPSTDTQYF.

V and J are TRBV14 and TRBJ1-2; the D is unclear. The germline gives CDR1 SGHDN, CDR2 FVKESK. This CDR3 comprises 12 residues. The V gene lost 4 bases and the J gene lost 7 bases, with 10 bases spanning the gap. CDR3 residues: CASSPGLIGYTF. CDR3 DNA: TGTGCCAGCAGCCCGGGCCTTATTGGCTACACCTTC.

The CDR3 sequence: CASSSSRVGYEQYV. The CDR3 DNA reads as TGTGCCAGCAGCTCTAGTAGGGTCGGCTACGAGCAGTACGTC. The chain employs TRBV5-6 and TRBJ2-7; D gene ambiguous. Germline V gene data show CDR1 as SGHDT and CDR2 as YYEEEE. CDR3 size: 14 residues. V shed 3 bases and J shed 3 bases, with 13 bases lying between them.

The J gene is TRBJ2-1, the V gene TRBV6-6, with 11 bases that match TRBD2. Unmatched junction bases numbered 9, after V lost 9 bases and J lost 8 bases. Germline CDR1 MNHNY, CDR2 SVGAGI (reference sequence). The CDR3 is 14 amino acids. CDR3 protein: CASRTSGRGYEQFF. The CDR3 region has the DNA TGTGCCAGTAGAACTAGCGGGAGAGGCTATGAGCAGTTCTTC.

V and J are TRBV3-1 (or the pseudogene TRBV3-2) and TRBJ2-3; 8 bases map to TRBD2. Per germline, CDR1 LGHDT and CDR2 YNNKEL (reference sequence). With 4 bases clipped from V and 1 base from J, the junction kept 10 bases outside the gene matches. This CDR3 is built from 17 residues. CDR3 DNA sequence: TGTGCCAGCAGCCTCACGACTAGCGTATGGGGCACAGATACGCAGTATTTT. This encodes CASSLTTSVWGTDTQYF.

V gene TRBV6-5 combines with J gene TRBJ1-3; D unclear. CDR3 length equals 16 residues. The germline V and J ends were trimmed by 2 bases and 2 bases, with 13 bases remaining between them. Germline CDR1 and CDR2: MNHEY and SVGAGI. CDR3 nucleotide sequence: TGTGCCAGCAGTTACACCCCTCCGACGGCTGGAAACACCATATATTTT. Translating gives CASSYTPPTAGNTIYF.

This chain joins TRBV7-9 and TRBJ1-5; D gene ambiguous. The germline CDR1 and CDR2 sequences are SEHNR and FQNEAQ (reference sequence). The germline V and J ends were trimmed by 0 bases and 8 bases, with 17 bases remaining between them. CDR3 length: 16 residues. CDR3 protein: CASSLADGPPREPQHF. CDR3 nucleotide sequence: TGTGCCAGCAGCTTAGCCGACGGACCCCCGAGGGAGCCCCAGCATTTT.

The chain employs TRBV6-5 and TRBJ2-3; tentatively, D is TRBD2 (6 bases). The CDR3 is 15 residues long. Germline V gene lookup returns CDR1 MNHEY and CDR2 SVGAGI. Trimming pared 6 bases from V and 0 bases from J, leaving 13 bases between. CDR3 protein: CASSLGGVSTDTQYF. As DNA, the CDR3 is TGTGCCAGCAGCCTAGGAGGGGTTAGCACAGATACGCAGTATTTT.

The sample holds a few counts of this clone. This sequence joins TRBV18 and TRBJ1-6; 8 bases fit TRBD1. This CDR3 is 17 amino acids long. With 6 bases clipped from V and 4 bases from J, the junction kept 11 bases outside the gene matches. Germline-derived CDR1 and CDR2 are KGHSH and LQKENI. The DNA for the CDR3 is TGTGCCAGCTCCCCGGGACAGGTGGGGTGGTATAATTCACCCCTCCACTTT. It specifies CASSPGQVGWYNSPLHF.

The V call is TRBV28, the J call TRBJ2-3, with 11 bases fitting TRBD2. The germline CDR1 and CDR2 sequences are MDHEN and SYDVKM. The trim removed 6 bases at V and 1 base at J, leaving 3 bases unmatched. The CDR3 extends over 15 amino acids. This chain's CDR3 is CASSETSGGTDTQYF. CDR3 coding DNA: TGTGCCAGCAGCGAGACTAGCGGGGGCACAGATACGCAGTATTTT.

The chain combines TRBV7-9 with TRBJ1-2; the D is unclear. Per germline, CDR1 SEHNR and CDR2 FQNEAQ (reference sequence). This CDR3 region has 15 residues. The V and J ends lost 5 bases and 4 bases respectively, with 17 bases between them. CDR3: CASSLDAALPYGYTF. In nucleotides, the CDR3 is TGTGCCAGCAGCCTTGACGCAGCCCTCCCCTATGGCTACACCTTC.

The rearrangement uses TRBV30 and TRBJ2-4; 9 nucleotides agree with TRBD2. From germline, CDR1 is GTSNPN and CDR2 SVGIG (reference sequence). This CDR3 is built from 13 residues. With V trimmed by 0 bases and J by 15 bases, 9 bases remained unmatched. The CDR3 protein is CAWSVQRGLAWYF. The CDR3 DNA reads TGTGCCTGGAGTGTACAGCGGGGACTAGCTTGGTACTTC.

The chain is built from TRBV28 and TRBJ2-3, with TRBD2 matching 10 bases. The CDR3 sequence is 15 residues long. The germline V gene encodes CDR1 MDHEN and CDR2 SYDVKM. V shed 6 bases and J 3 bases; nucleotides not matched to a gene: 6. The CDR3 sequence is CASSFGLAETDTQYF. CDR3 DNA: TGTGCCAGCAGCTTCGGACTAGCGGAGACAGATACGCAGTATTTT.

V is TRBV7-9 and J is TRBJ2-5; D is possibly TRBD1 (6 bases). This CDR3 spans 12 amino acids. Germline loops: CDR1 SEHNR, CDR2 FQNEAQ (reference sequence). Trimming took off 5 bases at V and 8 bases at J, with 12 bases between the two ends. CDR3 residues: CASSPQGYTQYF. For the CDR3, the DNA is TGTGCCAGCAGCCCCCAGGGGTACACCCAGTACTTC.